The following is a T cell receptor (beta chain) sequence with its context. The sample comes from a study of siplizumab effects on memory and regulatory T cells. Trimming cost V 5 bases and J 4 bases; bases outside gene matches: 8. CDR3 length equals 15 residues. CDR1 and CDR2 (germline): SEHNR, FQNEAQ (reference sequence). Clones were read by immunoSEQ multiplex PCR, and TCRdb kept only the in-frame ones, dropping some. Altogether about 91,000 clones are present, over 85% being singletons, with the ten largest covering under 8.5%. The rearrangement uses TRBV7-9 and TRBJ1-1, with 9 bases aligning to TRBD1. This receptor was identified in a human donor in good health. The sample consisted of CD8+ T cells sorted from blood. The CDR3 DNA reads as TGTGCCAGCAGCCCTATACAGGGGGCGGGCACTGAAGCTTTCTTT. Translating gives CASSPIQGAGTEAFF.